The 9 T cell receptor beta chains presented below share a single source sample, sequenced in a study of monozygotic twins with inflammatory bowel disease. TCRdb re-called the 5' RACE reads; one entry per CDR3 protein, DNA not given. The sample has about 380,000 distinct CDR3 sequences, and its top ten clones hold just over 2.5%. Sequencing was done on a sample of blood. Receptors originate from a human donor with ulcerative colitis or Crohn's disease, or a healthy co-twin of an affected twin (not recorded which).

This rearrangement joins TRBV15 to TRBJ2-1; checking the TCRdb D call of TRBD1 is not possible without DNA. This CDR3 is built from 17 residues. Germline V CDR1 and CDR2: LNHNV, YYDKDF (reference sequence). Here the CDR3 reads CATDRVGTGLPGNEQFF.

The CDR3 sequence is CASSQGSGGSQETQYF. This chain uses TRBV4-1 with TRBJ2-5; the D call from TCRdb, TRBD2, cannot be confirmed without DNA. CDR3 size: 16 residues. CDR1 and CDR2 (germline): MGHRA, YSYEKL.

The chain carries TRBV30 and TRBJ1-2; no DNA is available, so the TRBD1 call from TCRdb remains unchecked. Germline assignment: CDR1 GTSNPN and CDR2 SVGIG (reference sequence). The CDR3 totals 13 residues. The CDR3 loop is CAWSVLVPYGYTF.

This chain joins TRBV11-2 and TRBJ2-3; absent DNA, TCRdb's TRBD2 call cannot be checked. This CDR3 region has 17 residues. Germline CDR1 and CDR2: SGHAT and FQNNGV. CDR3 amino acids: CASSLELAGGATDTQYF.

The chain carries TRBV6-2 or TRBV6-3 and TRBJ1-5; lacking DNA, the TRBD1 call made by TCRdb goes unchecked. Germline V gene lookup returns CDR1 MNHEY and CDR2 SVGEGT. The CDR3 sequence is 15 residues long. The CDR3 is CASSYGGLGNQPQHF.

V and J are TRBV7-9 and TRBJ2-7. The CDR3 spans 14 residues. Per the germline V gene, CDR1 is SEHNR and CDR2 is FQNEAQ (reference sequence). The CDR3 here is CASSLDSLTDEQYF.

The chain couples TRBV24-1 to TRBJ2-1. Germline V gene data show CDR1 as KGHDR and CDR2 as SFDVKD. CDR3 length equals 14 residues. The CDR3: CATSDSSTANEQSF.

The rearrangement links TRBV20-1 to TRBJ2-1; TCRdb picks TRBD2, but there is no DNA to check that call. The CDR3 consists of 16 residues. Germline V gene data show CDR1 as DFQATT and CDR2 as SNEGSKA (reference sequence). This CDR3 is CSARDIAGSSYNEQFF.

This chain connects TRBV6-2 or TRBV6-3 to TRBJ2-6; the D call from TCRdb, TRBD2, cannot be confirmed without DNA. The CDR3 totals 21 residues. Germline V CDR1 and CDR2: MNHEY, SVGEGT. CDR3 loop: CASSYPAWGGGVVPGANVLTF.